The T cell receptor (beta chain) described here comes from a study of blood T cell repertoires in COVID-19. Turning to the study itself: Researchers got acute and convalescent COVID-19 samples from the United States, Italy and Spain.

The table came from immunoSEQ multiplex PCR; TCRdb's copy has only in-frame clones and leaves some out. The table includes about 170,000 clones, approximately 91% detected once. The CDR3 is 14 residues long. Germline CDR1 is SQVTM and CDR2 is ANQGSEA. V trimming: 7 bases; J trimming: 3 bases; junction bases outside the gene matches: 6. The specimen was PBMCs or T cells enriched from blood (not recorded which). The receptor comes from a young woman who had recovered from COVID-19. This sequence joins TRBV29-1 and TRBJ2-2, with 9 nucleotides matching TRBD1. The CDR3 region is CSGFGTGHTGELFF. Written as DNA, the CDR3 is TGCAGCGGTTTCGGGACAGGGCACACCGGGGAGCTGTTTTTT.